A single T cell receptor beta chain is shown here with its context. The antigen is undetermined. This specimen belongs to a study of cytomegalovirus exposure and HLA in healthy donors. Study results and caveats: In terms of immune exposure information, only CMV serostatus was available. HLA restriction was apparent for most CMV-associated TCR beta chains in a later analysis.

The PCR employed 60 Vbeta primers together with 13 Jbeta primers. Profiling relied on immunoSEQ multiplex PCR, and the TCRdb table lists in-frame clones only, not all of them. The sample lists about 38,000 clones; around 86% were seen once. Trimming shortened V by 3 bases and J by 8 bases, and 10 bases separated the two germline ends. The length of the CDR3 is 12 residues. Germline V gene lookup returns CDR1 MDHEN and CDR2 SYDVKM. The TCR originated in a woman aged 40 to 50 in good health and CMV-seropositive. The chain joins TRBV28 to TRBJ1-2; D remains unclear. Sequencing was done on a sample of PBMCs. The CDR3 DNA follows: TGTGCCAGCAGTTTTCCCGAGGGCGGCTACACCTTC. It specifies CASSFPEGGYTF.